This T cell receptor (beta chain) was observed in a study of T cells expressing NK-cell markers. Background on the study: In sorted CD3+CD56+NKG2C+, CD3+CD56+NKG2C- and CD3+CD56-NKG2C+ T cells, TCR beta repertoires were obtained. Sequenced donors, eight in total, included seven who were HCMV-seropositive and one who was seronegative.

The germline CDR1 and CDR2 sequences are SGHRS and YFSETQ. This CDR3 region has 14 residues. As for this clonotype: The antigen is undetermined.

Following a re-call of the 5' RACE reads, TCRdb has one entry per CDR3 protein and lacks DNA. The sample's table shows about half a million distinct CDR3 sequences. Points from the study as a whole: Clones of NKG2C+ T cells that had expanded were of unclear HCMV specificity. In several donors, these clonotypes also led the CD3+CD56-NKG2C+ fraction.

The chain recombines TRBV5-1 with TRBJ2-1; TCRdb returns TRBD2, unconfirmable since there is no DNA. The receptor comes from a woman between 50 and 59 years old in good health. Sequencing was carried out using blood T cells: a sorted CD56 or NKG2C T cell subset, CD4+ or CD8+ T cells, or bulk PBMC T cells (not recorded which). CDR3 sequence reads: CASSLLADYNEQFF.